The T cell receptor (beta chain) under discussion was sequenced for a study of blood T cell repertoires in COVID-19. As for the study in general: The origin of the acute and convalescent COVID-19 samples was the United States, Italy and Spain. In each case, the material was cDNA or gDNA derived from T cells, B-cell-depleted T cells, or PBMCs.

Germline V gene sequence: CDR1 GTSNPN, CDR2 SVGIG (reference sequence). The CDR3 length is 12 residues. The V gene end was trimmed by 5 bases and the J gene end by 8 bases; junction bases not matched to a gene: 4. This clone was recorded only once. As handled by the study authors: Amplification of reference gene primers was used by the study to estimate nucleated cell counts. Measured with immunoSEQ multiplex PCR; TCRdb has only the in-frame clones, and not every one. V and J calls and clone size follow that table, whereas D and trimming were derived from the DNA. Among about 250,000 clones, 65% to 90% were seen once, and the ten largest hold 4.5% to 6%.

Sequenced input: peripheral blood. The chain carries TRBV30 and TRBJ2-1, with 9 bases aligning to TRBD1. The origin of this receptor is a middle-aged man with active or convalescent COVID-19. The DNA for the CDR3 is TGTGCCTGGGGGACAGGGCTCGATGAGCAGTTCTTC. Its protein is CAWGTGLDEQFF.